The 9 T cell receptor beta chains in this list originate from one sample, sequenced in a study of regulatory T cells in long-lasting Graves disease. With iRepertoire HTBI primers and Arm-PCR of CDR3 regions, TCR beta libraries were built. One entry per CDR3 protein, called by TCRdb with MiXCR from the multiplex PCR reads. The sample records 240,000 or so distinct CDR3 sequences, 20% being singletons. Documented time point: newly diagnosed GD, antithyroid drugs for less than 3 months. Construction of the TCR library relied on RNA isolated from PBMCs. The material sequenced was peripheral blood mononuclear cells (PBMCs), taken at new diagnosis, from a patient treated with antithyroid drugs. All receptors derive from a female donor with Graves disease.

As to this clonotype: One end of the junction does not line up with germline, which may come from a read error. The chain links TRBV11-2 to TRBJ2-7; the D is unclear. The CDR3 sequence is 15 residues long. CDR1 is SGHAT, CDR2 FQNNGV, per germline. Here the CDR3 DNA reads TGTGCCAGCAGCTCAACCCGAGCCGTCTCCCACGAGCAGTACTTC. It encodes CASSSTRAVSHEQYF.

The chain is built from TRBV6-5 and TRBJ2-7; D is uncertain. CDR1 MNHEY and CDR2 SVGAGI come from the germline V gene. The CDR3 length is 15 residues. The V end was cut by 0 bases, the J end by 4 bases, with 13 bases between. The CDR3 loop reads CASSYSTPLGYEQYF. Written as DNA, the CDR3 is TGTGCCAGCAGTTACTCGACACCGTTGGGTTACGAGCAGTACTTC.

This chain connects TRBV11-2 to TRBJ2-1, with 12 nucleotides matching TRBD2. Germline V CDR1 and CDR2: SGHAT, FQNNGV. The CDR3 spans 17 residues. The V segment lost 4 bases and the J segment 3 bases; nucleotides outside the gene matches: 7. The CDR3 DNA reads TGTGCCAGCAGCTGGCTAGCGGGGGGGCCGGTCTACAATGAGCAGTTCTTC. It codes for CASSWLAGGPVYNEQFF. Together with reference TRBV11-2 and TRBJ2-1, the CDR3 gives the full variable domain: EAGVAQSPRYKIIEKRQSVAFWCNPISGHATLYWYQQILGQGPKLLIQFQNNGVVDDSQLPKDRFSAERLKGVDSTLKIQPAKLEDSAVYLCASSWLAGGPVYNEQFFGPGTRLTVL.

This chain uses TRBV3-1 with TRBJ1-2; no clear D gene. This CDR3 comprises 14 residues. V lost 1 base and J 0 bases, leaving 6 bases between the germline ends. Germline V CDR1 and CDR2: LGHDT, YNNKEL (reference sequence). The CDR3 spells CASSQGETNYGYTF. CDR3 sequence (DNA): TGTGCCAGCAGCCAAGGGGAGACTAACTATGGCTACACCTTC.

This clonotype was recorded a few times. This rearrangement joins TRBV25-1 to TRBJ2-3; TRBD2 might be the D (6 bases). This CDR3 spans 15 amino acids. Germline V gene lookup returns CDR1 MGHDK and CDR2 SYGVNS. V was shortened by 8 bases and J by 4 bases, with 19 bases between the two germline ends. CDR3 DNA: TGTGCCAGCGGGCCGGTGGGGCCTAGCGCAGATACGCAGTATTTT. Residues: CASGPVGPSADTQYF. Complete variable domain (other parts from reference TRBV25-1 and TRBJ2-3): EADIYQTPRYLVIGTGKKITLECSQTMGHDKMYWYQQDPGMELHLIHYSYGVNSTEKGDLSSESTVSRIRTEHFPLTLESARPSHTSQYLCASGPVGPSADTQYFGPGTRLTVL.

A few counts support this clonotype. The chain combines TRBV10-3 with TRBJ1-6, with D unresolved. The germline V gene encodes CDR1 ENHRY and CDR2 SYGVKD. V lost 5 bases to trimming and J lost 7 bases, with 6 bases between them. This CDR3 contains 12 residues. CDR3 DNA sequence: TGTGCCATCAGTTCGGGGAATTCACCCCTCCACTTT. It is translated as CAISSGNSPLHF.

This clonotype was seen repeatedly, ten times or more. The V call is TRBV7-2, the J call TRBJ1-6, with a tentative D call TRBD1 (6 bases). The CDR3 contains 16 residues. Trimming removed 5 bases from V and 5 bases from J, with 16 bases in between. The V gene's germline CDR1 is SGHTA and CDR2 FQGNSA. This CDR3 is CASSPEGGGNNSPLHF. CDR3 sequence (DNA): TGTGCCAGCAGCCCCGAAGGGGGAGGGAATAATTCACCCCTCCACTTT.

Ten or more counts support this clonotype. The chain couples TRBV6-1 to TRBJ1-1; D not certain. CDR1 MNHNS and CDR2 SASEGT come from the germline V gene. This CDR3 contains 16 residues. Trimming took 9 bases from V and 5 from J, leaving 25 bases between them. The CDR3: CASRRSRLNVGTEAFF. DNA for the CDR3: TGTGCCAGTCGTCGGTCAAGATTGAATGTGGGGACTGAAGCTTTCTTT.

Ten or more counts support this clonotype. The rearrangement uses TRBV4-2 and TRBJ1-2; unclear D gene. Germline V lookup: CDR1 LGHNA, CDR2 YNFKEQ. This CDR3 is built from 16 residues. V lost 0 bases and J 8 bases, leaving 19 bases between the germline ends. The CDR3 region has the DNA TGTGCCAGCAGCCAAGATCGCGTCGGGTCCAGGCGAGGCTACACCTTC. This codes for CASSQDRVGSRRGYTF.